A single sample gave rise to the 5 T cell receptor beta chains below, sequenced in a study of T cell responses to AZD1222 COVID-19 vaccine. Sequencing used immunoSEQ multiplex PCR; TCRdb keeps in-frame clones, though not all of them. The sample includes 150,000 to 200,000 clones, 85% to 95% of them seen just once. The sample was peripheral blood, taken on day 0 of AZD1222 vaccination. These receptors all come from an adult in good health.

DNA for the CDR3: TGTGCCTGGATTGGGGGACGGAGTGTATCTAACTATGGCTACACCTTC. It encodes CAWIGGRSVSNYGYTF. This chain connects TRBV30 to TRBJ1-2; maybe TRBD1 (5 bases). This CDR3 region has 16 residues. The ends were cut back, 4 bases at V and 0 bases at J, with 18 bases in the middle. The germline gives CDR1 GTSNPN, CDR2 SVGIG (reference sequence).

The chain couples TRBV2 to TRBJ2-7; D call uncertain. The CDR3 runs to 14 residues. Germline V CDR1 and CDR2: SNHLY, FYNNEI. The V end was cut by 7 bases, the J end by 4 bases, with 17 bases between. CDR3 sequence: CASTLEAPVYEQYF. In DNA form, the CDR3 reads TGTGCCAGCACCCTCGAGGCCCCGGTTTACGAGCAGTACTTC. Drawing the rest from reference TRBV2 and TRBJ2-7, the complete variable domain is EPEVTQTPSHQVTQMGQEVILRCVPISNHLYFYWYRQILGQKVEFLVSFYNNEISEKSEIFDDQFSVERPDGSNFTLKIRSTKLEDSAMYFCASTLEAPVYEQYFGPGTRLTVT.

This clone was recorded once. The rearrangement uses TRBV4-2 and TRBJ1-5, with TRBD1 as a possible D gene (6 bases). The CDR3 spans 15 residues. Germline CDR1 LGHNA, CDR2 YNFKEQ. V lost 1 base and J lost 2, with 9 bases in between. The CDR3 protein is CASSQGGRGNQPQHF. In DNA form, the CDR3 reads TGTGCCAGCAGCCAAGGGGGGCGGGGCAATCAGCCCCAGCATTTT.

This chain uses TRBV19 with TRBJ2-1; TRBD2 matches 11 bases. This CDR3 is built from 16 residues. V was clipped by 5 bases and J by 7 bases; unmatched bases: 10. CDR1 and CDR2 (germline): LNHDA, SQIVND (reference sequence). CDR3 coding DNA: TGTGCCAGTAGTTCATTAGCGGGAGGGGGGTTGAATGAGCAGTTCTTC. Translated, it gives CASSSLAGGGLNEQFF.

This sequence joins TRBV18 and TRBJ1-1; the D gene is possibly TRBD1 (5 bases). The CDR3 runs 13 residues. Trimming left V 2 bases short and J 1 base short, with 5 bases between. Germline values: CDR1 KGHSH, CDR2 LQKENI. The CDR3 DNA follows: TGTGCCAGCTCACCAAGGGGGAACACTGAAGCTTTCTTT. It codes for CASSPRGNTEAFF.